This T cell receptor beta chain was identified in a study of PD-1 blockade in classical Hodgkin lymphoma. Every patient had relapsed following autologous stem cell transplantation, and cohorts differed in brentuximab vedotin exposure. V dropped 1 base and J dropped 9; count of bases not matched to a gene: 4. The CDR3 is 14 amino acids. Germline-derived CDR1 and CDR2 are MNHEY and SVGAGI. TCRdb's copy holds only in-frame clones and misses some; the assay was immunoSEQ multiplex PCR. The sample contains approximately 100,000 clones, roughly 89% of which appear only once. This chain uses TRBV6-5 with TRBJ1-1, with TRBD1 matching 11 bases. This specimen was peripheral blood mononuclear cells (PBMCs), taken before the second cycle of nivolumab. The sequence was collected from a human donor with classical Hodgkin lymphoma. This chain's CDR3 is CASSYWTGGWKAFF. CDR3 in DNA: TGTGCCAGCAGTTACTGGACAGGGGGCTGGAAAGCTTTCTTT.